The entry below describes one TCR beta chain. What it recognizes is unknown. This sample is part of a study of shared clonotypes between healthy human individuals. Assay used: immunoSEQ multiplex PCR; TCRdb lists only in-frame clones, some missing. There are 2 million to 2.5 million clones in the sample; 90% to 97% occur only once, and approximately 0.13% lies in the top ten. Germline CDR1 reads WNHNN; CDR2 reads SYGVQD (reference sequence). This CDR3 has 15 amino acids. The V and J ends lost 6 bases and 6 bases, in that order; junction bases with no gene match: 3. Study-level points and caveats: Lower generation probabilities were found for non-shared clonotypes than for those shared by all four donors.

The receptor's source is a man in his late teens or twenties in good health. Sequences were obtained from naive CD4+ T cells sorted from blood. Sample subset: CD45RA+ positively selected. The chain uses TRBV10-1 and TRBJ2-2; 14 bases fit TRBD2. The CDR3 DNA follows: TGCGCCAGCAGCGGGACTAGCGGGAGCCCCGGGGAGCTGTTTTTT. Its translation is CASSGTSGSPGELFF.